This section outlines one TCR beta chain sequence together with its context. As yet, its antigen is unknown. Combining a sample-barcoded 5' primer with a J-beta primer mix, a second PCR ran for roughly 7 to 12 cycles. TCRdb passed the 5' RACE reads through MiXCR, listing each CDR3 protein once. The table records around 1,000,000 distinct CDR3 sequences, 20% to 25% of them present only once. These data come from a study of blood T cells in healthy people across ages. There are 15 residues in the CDR3. CDR1 and CDR2 (germline): KGHDR, SFDVKD. The germline V and J ends were trimmed by 0 bases and 5 bases, with 12 bases remaining between them. Study observations and caveats: Researchers said unsorted PBMCs prevented a conclusive naive versus antigen-experienced comparison.

Another study also made use of these data, one on T cells of mothers and their children. As reported in that work: Mothers gave over 8.5 million TCR beta CDR3 reads each, and children several million each.

The chain has TRBV24-1 and TRBJ2-5, with D tentatively TRBD2 (5 bases). The sample taken for sequencing was blood. The receptor's source is a girl under 10 years old in good health. CDR3 coding DNA: TGTGCCACCAGTGATTTGTACGGGAATGAGGAGACCCAGTACTTC. Its protein product is CATSDLYGNEETQYF.